The T cell receptor (beta chain) under discussion was sequenced for a study of shared clonotypes between healthy human individuals. Study summary: The donor pool was made up of two women and three men aged 18 to 49.

The germline V gene encodes CDR1 LNHDA and CDR2 SQIVND (reference sequence). CDR3 length equals 14 residues. Unmatched junction bases numbered 1, after V lost 3 bases and J lost 1 base. Sequencing was at deep level. Sequencing was performed with immunoSEQ multiplex PCR; in TCRdb, only in-frame clones are kept and a portion is missing. In the table there are some 800,000 clones, approximately 92% of which are singletons. CD8 cells regarded as naive lacked CD45RO, were positively chosen for CCR7, and omitted terminally differentiated effector memory CD45RA+ cells. Concerning this clone: Its antigen is as yet unknown. This CDR3 is also generated by other DNA sequences in the sample.

Notes on the study in general: The sharing of 4.5% to 5% of naive CD4 clonotypes was seen across a handful of donors. Among non-shared clonotypes, generation probabilities were lower than among those shared by all four donors.

The sequenced material came from naive CD8+ T cells sorted from blood. The V gene is TRBV19, the J gene TRBJ2-7; 9 positions agree with TRBD2. This clonotype was sampled from a man aged 25-45 years in good health. CDR3 loop: CASSISGSSYEQYF. CDR3 sequence (DNA): TGTGCCAGTAGTATTAGCGGGAGTTCCTACGAGCAGTACTTC.